This TCR beta chain was sequenced for a study of beta chain features in type 1 diabetes listed by TCRdb under 2018. Broadly, across the study: Mean age, gender distribution, total cell number and subset yield were not different between patients and healthy donors. A total of about 100,000,000 sorted cells were examined across all samples, and RNA yield correlated strongly with the number of cells per subset. In the study, recently diagnosed type 1 diabetes patients and matched healthy donors were compared on the TCRB repertoires of their sorted circulating CD4+ T cell subsets. Whereas all 30 or so donors provided naive and central memory subsets, regulatory and stem cell-like memory subsets were isolated from just 8 patients and about 8 healthy donors.

Comment on this clone: What antigen it recognizes has not been identified. Base qualities are missing; no much larger clone stands one base away.

From each donor, a single peripheral blood sample of around 0.12 L on average was drawn into heparinised tubes. Naive, central memory, regulatory and stem cell-like memory CD4+ T cells were sorted on a BD FACSAria II using a panel including CD45RO, CCR7, CD25, CD127, CD95 and CD27. Purity was above 95% for every sorted population. Right away, PBMCs were isolated by Lymphoprep density gradient centrifugation and were stained directly, with no culture step. So that batch effects would be minimized, each experiment stained and sorted samples in pairs, pairing one healthy donor with one patient. Results and caveats for the whole study, not just this receptor: Naive, central memory and regulatory TCRB repertoires appeared to be more alike among patients than among healthy donors. Type 1 diabetes patients showed a moderate but significant shortening of TCRB CDR3 length in all four CD4+ subsets. Because the HLA sub-analyses included only small numbers of individuals, any influence of HLA type on TCRB rearrangement was left unresolved. Fewer insertions and more nucleotide deletions at VDJ recombination sites were observed in patients with type 1 diabetes, implying thymic rearrangement abnormalities. Shorter templates might have been favored by PCR, but patient and control samples were amplified and corrected together, so both groups would have been affected equally by any skew. Because cDNA was sequenced instead of genomic DNA, activated cells with high expression could be over-represented, although the groups did not differ in activation or CD3 levels.

The CDR3 goes from the cysteine to the phenylalanine over 16 residues. The entry retains the CDR3 DNA only, 48 bases that are in frame from base 1. From V the trimming removes 2 bases and from J it removes 1 base, while the gene matches leave 5 bases of the junction unaccounted for. Based on the germline V gene, the CDR1 and CDR2 sequences are SGHVS and FQNEAQ. The entire isolated RNA was reverse transcribed using the High Capacity cDNA Reverse Transcription Kit, and thus expressed TCRB transcripts were sequenced. Deep immunoSEQ sequencing was performed on naive, central memory and regulatory T cell samples, with an average of about 3.57 million total reads per sample. After sorted cells were lysed in RLT buffer, RNA was extracted with DNase-treated RNeasy Micro or Mini kits, with the choice depending on cell number. Each cell subset was processed separately to prevent cross-contamination, with patient and healthy donor samples processed together. TCRB sequences were amplified from cDNA with the immunoSEQ multiplex PCR, producing 87-bp fragments spanning the CDR3 region. Sequencing of the amplicons was done on the Illumina HiSeq platform. In the source study's methods: Synthetic template baselines were used to correct PCR bias computationally, reads within Hamming distance 2 were collapsed together, and singletons that could not be merged were discarded. By aligning reads against IMGT, V, D and J genes, CDR3 length, and insertions or deletions at six rearrangement sites were assigned. Within each subset, clonotype counts were normalized to sorted cell number, after which true diversity and Gini coefficients were computed with the tcR R package. Repertoire sharing was quantified using the overlap coefficient calculated on TCRB nucleotide sequences. Out-of-frame TCRB sequences from naive cells were analyzed to stand in for the pre-selection repertoire. TCRdb's version of the immuneACCESS table is confined to in-frame rearrangements and falls short of the full clone set. An unresolved V gene accounts for under half of the shortfall where checked; the remainder is of unknown origin. The DNA was the basis for D and trimming; V, J and clone size are from that table. The sample includes over 200,000 clones, with about a tenth observed a single time. Over 0.015% of the sample goes to the ten largest clones.

Sample: naive CD4+ T cells from blood. The sample's cell subset or site, from its label and the paper: true naive CD4+ T cells. The TCR comes from a man aged 25 to 40 with type 1 diabetes. The rearrangement joined TRBV7-8 to TRBJ1-5; TRBD1 agrees with 7 junctional bases. The DNA reads TGTGCCAGCAGCTTAAGGGACAGAGACAGCAATCAGCCCCAGCATTTT. Translated, this is CASSLRDRDSNQPQHF. The reference TRBV7-8 and TRBJ1-5 proteins fill in what lies around the CDR3, so the full variable domain reads GAGVSQSPRYKVAKRGQDVALRCDPISGHVSLFWYQQALGQGPEFLTYFQNEAQLDKSGLPSDRFFAERPEGSVSTLKIQRTQQEDSAVYLCASSLRDRDSNQPQHFGDGTRLSIL.